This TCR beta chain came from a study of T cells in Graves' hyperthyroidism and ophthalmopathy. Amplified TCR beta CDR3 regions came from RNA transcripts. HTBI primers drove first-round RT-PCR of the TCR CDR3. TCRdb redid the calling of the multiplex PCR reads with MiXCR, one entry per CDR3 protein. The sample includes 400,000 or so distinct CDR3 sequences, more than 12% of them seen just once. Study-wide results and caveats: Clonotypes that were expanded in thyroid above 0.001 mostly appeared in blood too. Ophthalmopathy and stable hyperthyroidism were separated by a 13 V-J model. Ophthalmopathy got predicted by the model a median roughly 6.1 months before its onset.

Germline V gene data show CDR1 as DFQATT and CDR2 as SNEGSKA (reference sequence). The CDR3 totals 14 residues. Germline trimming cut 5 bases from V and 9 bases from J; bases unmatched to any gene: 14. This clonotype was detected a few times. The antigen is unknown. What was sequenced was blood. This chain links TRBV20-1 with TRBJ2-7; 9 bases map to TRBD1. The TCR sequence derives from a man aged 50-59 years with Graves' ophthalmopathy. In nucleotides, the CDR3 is TGCAGTGCTCTGAATCCTACAGGGGGCGCGGTGCAGTACTTC. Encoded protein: CSALNPTGGAVQYF.